The 26 T cell receptor beta chains reported below all come from one sample, sequenced in a study of beta chain features in type 1 diabetes. Sequencing targeted expressed TCRB transcripts, as all isolated RNA had been reverse transcribed. The repertoire was sequenced with immunoSEQ multiplex PCR; TCRdb's copy has only in-frame clones and lacks some. The sample has 900,000 or so clones; about 17% are singletons. What was sequenced was naive CD4+ T cells from blood. Source of these receptors: a woman between 18 and 29 years old in good health.

This chain links TRBV7-8 with TRBJ2-3; unclear D gene. The CDR3 totals 16 residues. V gave up 5 bases and J gave up 0 bases, with 15 bases separating them. The germline V gene encodes CDR1 SGHVS and CDR2 FQNEAQ. The CDR3 protein is CASSLTRRASTDTQYF. For the CDR3, the DNA is TGTGCCAGCAGCCTTACGAGAAGGGCTAGCACAGATACGCAGTATTTT.

This clone has a handful of counts. The chain recombines TRBV6-5 with TRBJ2-1; D is perhaps TRBD2 (7 bases). The CDR3 length is 16 residues. Trimming removed 0 bases from V and 7 bases from J, with 16 bases in between. CDR1 MNHEY and CDR2 SVGAGI come from the germline V gene. DNA of the CDR3: TGTGCCAGCAGTTACTCGCACGTAAGGGGGGGGAATGAGCAGTTCTTC. It translates to CASSYSHVRGGNEQFF.

J is TRBJ2-7 and V is TRBV2, with 8 positions matching TRBD1. V gave up 1 base and J gave up 13 bases; unmatched junction bases: 6. Germline V gene lookup returns CDR1 SNHLY and CDR2 FYNNEI. This CDR3 spans 12 amino acids. Written as DNA, the CDR3 is TGTGCCAGCAGTGAAGGGCAGGGGGCTTCTTACTTC. This gives the protein CASSEGQGASYF. The full variable domain, with the rest looked up from reference TRBV2 and TRBJ2-7, is EPEVTQTPSHQVTQMGQEVILRCVPISNHLYFYWYRQILGQKVEFLVSFYNNEISEKSEIFDDQFSVERPDGSNFTLKIRSTKLEDSAMYFCASSEGQGASYFGPGTRLTVT.

This clone was observed a few times. CDR3: CASSPRLAGGYYNEQFF. The CDR3 coding sequence is TGTGCCAGCAGCCCTCGACTAGCGGGAGGGTACTACAATGAGCAGTTCTTC. The chain links TRBV4-2 to TRBJ2-1, with TRBD2 identical over 14 bases. CDR1 and CDR2 from the germline V gene are LGHNA and YNFKEQ. The V and J ends lost 4 bases and 3 bases, in that order; junction bases with no gene match: 5. The CDR3 contains 17 residues.

A note on this clone: The same CDR3 arises from other DNA sequences in this sample as well. The V call is TRBV9, the J call TRBJ1-3; 7 bases map to TRBD1. V lost 0 bases and J lost 0; bases outside the gene matches: 6. Germline CDR1 and CDR2: SGDLS and YYNGEE. There are 17 residues in the CDR3. In DNA form, the CDR3 reads TGTGCCAGCAGCGTAGGGCAGGGGGGAAACTCTGGAAACACCATATATTTT. It is translated as CASSVGQGGNSGNTIYF.

V gene TRBV7-3 combines with J gene TRBJ2-6; D ambiguous. V was cut by 4 bases and J by 0 bases, with 13 bases left in between. CDR3 length equals 17 residues. Germline CDR1 reads SGHTA; CDR2 reads FQGTGA. The DNA for the CDR3 is TGTGCCAGCAGCTCGGACGGTACAATCTCTGGGGCCAACGTCCTGACTTTC. Translated, it gives CASSSDGTISGANVLTF.

The DNA for the CDR3 is TGTGCCAGCAGTTACCAGGTTGGGGTCGGGGATGAGCAGTTCTTC. It encodes CASSYQVGVGDEQFF. The rearrangement joins TRBV6-5 to TRBJ2-1; D may be TRBD2 (5 bases). The V gene's germline CDR1 is MNHEY and CDR2 SVGAGI. This CDR3 comprises 15 residues. Trimming pared 2 bases from V and 8 bases from J, leaving 16 bases between.

This clone was counted a few times. V is TRBV11-2 and J is TRBJ2-5, with D possibly being TRBD2 (6 bases). V shed 0 bases and J shed 6 bases, with 14 bases lying between them. CDR1 and CDR2 from the germline V gene are SGHAT and FQNNGV. The CDR3 runs 15 residues. The CDR3 DNA follows: TGTGCCAGCAGCTTAGATCGGGGCGGGATAAAGACCCAGTACTTC. Translating it yields CASSLDRGGIKTQYF.

The chain carries TRBV28 and TRBJ2-1; 10 nucleotides line up with TRBD2. With V trimmed by 7 bases and J by 4 bases, 13 bases remained unmatched. CDR1 and CDR2 from the germline V gene are MDHEN and SYDVKM. CDR3 length equals 17 residues. CDR3 sequence reads: CASTLWASGSLYNEQFF. The CDR3 DNA reads as TGTGCCAGCACCCTTTGGGCTAGCGGGAGCTTATACAATGAGCAGTTCTTC.

The V gene is TRBV4-3, the J gene TRBJ2-1, with 7 bases that match TRBD1. The CDR3 spans 14 residues. Germline CDR1 reads LGHNA; CDR2 reads YSLEER. V lost 1 base and J lost 8; bases outside the gene matches: 5. The CDR3, as DNA: TGCGCCAGCAGCCAAGGACAGGGTCGATATGAGCAGTTCTTC. Its translation: CASSQGQGRYEQFF.

This clone was found a few times. This rearrangement joins TRBV4-2 to TRBJ2-3, with TRBD1 matching 7 bases. The CDR3 length is 18 residues. Germline assignment: CDR1 LGHNA and CDR2 YNFKEQ. V was clipped by 1 base and J by 2 bases; unmatched bases: 12. CDR3 sequence: CASSQGEYRGTHTDTQYF. The CDR3 nucleotides read TGTGCCAGCAGCCAAGGGGAGTACAGGGGAACCCACACAGATACGCAGTATTTT.

The chain couples TRBV19 to TRBJ1-1; D gene unclear. This CDR3 region has 13 residues. V was clipped by 5 bases and J by 3 bases, with 10 bases between them. Germline CDR1 is LNHDA and CDR2 is SQIVND (reference sequence). This CDR3 reads CASSVARDTEAFF. In nucleotides, the CDR3 is TGTGCCAGTAGTGTGGCCCGGGACACTGAAGCTTTCTTT.

The rearrangement links TRBV19 to TRBJ2-1, with TRBD2 identical over 9 bases. The junction had 7 bases not matched to a gene; V was cut back by 8 bases and J by 8 bases. Germline V gene lookup returns CDR1 LNHDA and CDR2 SQIVND (reference sequence). This CDR3 region has 13 residues. CDR3 bases: TGTGCCAGTCGCGCGGGAGGGTTCGATGAGCAGTTCTTC. Protein sequence: CASRAGGFDEQFF.

This clone came up a few times. The J gene is TRBJ1-1, the V gene TRBV2, with D possibly matching TRBD1 (5 bases). Germline CDR1 and CDR2: SNHLY and FYNNEI. The CDR3 runs to 14 residues. V gave up 8 bases and J gave up 5 bases, with 18 bases separating them. In DNA form, the CDR3 reads TGTGCCAGCTACGGGGACGGGGTAGGGACTGAAGCTTTCTTT. It is translated as CASYGDGVGTEAFF.

In this sample, this clone turned up a few times. The V and J genes are TRBV5-1 and TRBJ2-7; D call uncertain. The CDR3 has 13 amino acids. CDR1 and CDR2 (germline): SGHRS, YFSETQ. V was pared by 6 bases and J by 1 base, with 11 bases between. Written as DNA, the CDR3 is TGCGCCAGCATTCCGGACGGTTCCTACGAGCAGTACTTC. Protein sequence: CASIPDGSYEQYF.

The rearrangement uses TRBV18 and TRBJ2-7; 10 positions agree with TRBD2. CDR1 is KGHSH and CDR2 is LQKENI in the germline V gene. Trimming took 5 bases from V and 2 from J; bases not matched to a gene: 12. The CDR3 runs 17 residues. The CDR3: CASSTLAGLGDPYEQYF. The CDR3 coding sequence is TGTGCCAGCTCAACACTAGCGGGACTGGGGGATCCCTACGAGCAGTACTTC.

This clone turned up a few times. This chain joins TRBV7-9 and TRBJ1-1, with D unclear. The germline V gene has CDR1 SEHNR and CDR2 FQNEAQ (reference sequence). The CDR3 extends over 13 amino acids. V lost 2 bases and J 3 bases, leaving 7 bases between the germline ends. DNA for the CDR3: TGTGCCAGCAGCTTATTTGAGGACACTGAAGCTTTCTTT. This sequence encodes CASSLFEDTEAFF. The complete variable domain, with remaining parts taken from reference TRBV7-9 and TRBJ1-1, reads DTGVSQNPRHKITKRGQNVTFRCDPISEHNRLYWYRQTLGQGPEFLTYFQNEAQLEKSRLLSDRFSAERPKGSFSTLEIQRTEQGDSAMYLCASSLFEDTEAFFGQGTRLTVV.

This clone was seen a few times. The chain couples TRBV7-2 to TRBJ2-2, with D perhaps TRBD1 (5 bases). Germline-derived CDR1 and CDR2 are SGHTA and FQGNSA. The CDR3 covers 13 residues. V shed 5 bases and J shed 6 bases, with 10 bases lying between them. CDR3 sequence (DNA): TGTGCCAGCAGCGCCCCAGGGCCCGGGGAGCTGTTTTTT. This translates into CASSAPGPGELFF. Full variable domain (rest looked up from reference TRBV7-2 and TRBJ2-2): GAGVSQSPSNKVTEKGKDVELRCDPISGHTALYWYRQSLGQGLEFLIYFQGNSAPDKSGLPSDRFSAERTGGSVSTLTIQRTQQEDSAVYLCASSAPGPGELFFGEGSRLTVL.

CDR3 DNA: TGTGCCAGCAGTCGTAGCGGGAGGTTCTCCTACGAGCAGTACTTC. Translating gives CASSRSGRFSYEQYF. The V and J genes are TRBV7-3 and TRBJ2-7; 10 bases fit TRBD2. Germline trimming cut 6 bases from V and 0 bases from J; bases unmatched to any gene: 5. The V gene's germline CDR1 is SGHTA and CDR2 FQGTGA. CDR3 length equals 15 residues.

A few counts support this clone. This chain links TRBV10-3 with TRBJ2-1; 8 bases map to TRBD1. Germline V gene data show CDR1 as ENHRY and CDR2 as SYGVKD. The V and J ends lost 10 bases and 4 bases, in that order; junction bases with no gene match: 6. There are 13 residues in the CDR3. The CDR3 reads CATSGQDYNEQFF. The DNA of the CDR3 is TGTGCCACCTCGGGACAGGATTACAATGAGCAGTTCTTC.

A few counts support this clone. The rearrangement links TRBV7-9 to TRBJ2-1; 8 nucleotides line up with TRBD1. Trimming at V came to 5 bases and at J to 7 bases, leaving 10 bases not matched to a gene. Germline CDR1 and CDR2: SEHNR and FQNEAQ (reference sequence). This CDR3 has 15 residues. The CDR3 loop reads CASSPGTGKLNEQFF. The CDR3 bases are TGTGCCAGCAGCCCGGGGACAGGTAAATTGAATGAGCAGTTCTTC.

The chain recombines TRBV9 with TRBJ2-1; D is undetermined. This CDR3 contains 14 residues. The V and J ends lost 6 bases and 4 bases respectively, with 14 bases between them. Per germline, CDR1 SGDLS and CDR2 YYNGEE. CDR3 DNA: TGTGCCAGCACCAAAGGCCCGGGTTACAATGAGCAGTTCTTC. Translating gives CASTKGPGYNEQFF.

This clone was recorded a few times. The gene calls are TRBV5-1 and TRBJ2-7, with TRBD2 matching 7 bases. This CDR3 comprises 14 residues. Germline CDR1 is SGHRS and CDR2 is YFSETQ. V was pared by 3 bases and J by 7 bases, with 10 bases of the junction left unmatched. For the CDR3, the DNA is TGCGCCAGCAGCTCTGGCGGGAGTTCGGGGGAGCAGTACTTC. Amino acids: CASSSGGSSGEQYF.

J is TRBJ2-1 and V is TRBV11-2, with 12 bases that match TRBD2. V trimming: 5 bases; J trimming: 5 bases; junction bases outside the gene matches: 7. The CDR3 contains 16 residues. In germline, CDR1 is SGHAT, CDR2 FQNNGV. The CDR3 DNA follows: TGTGCCAGCAGCCCATATCGGACTAGCGGGGACAATGAGCAGTTCTTC. Amino acids: CASSPYRTSGDNEQFF. Looking up the rest from reference TRBV11-2 and TRBJ2-1 gives the full variable domain: EAGVAQSPRYKIIEKRQSVAFWCNPISGHATLYWYQQILGQGPKLLIQFQNNGVVDDSQLPKDRFSAERLKGVDSTLKIQPAKLEDSAVYLCASSPYRTSGDNEQFFGPGTRLTVL.

V is TRBV9 and J is TRBJ1-1; 7 nucleotides match TRBD1. Germline CDR1 is SGDLS and CDR2 is YYNGEE. Losses at the gene ends were 4 bases for V and 6 bases for J; bases not matched to a gene: 6. This CDR3 region has 13 residues. Here the CDR3 reads CASSPFQGAEAFF. The CDR3, as DNA: TGTGCCAGCAGCCCTTTCCAGGGGGCTGAAGCTTTCTTT.

The chain has TRBV4-3 and TRBJ2-1; D uncertain. The CDR3 has 14 amino acids. V lost 1 base and J 8 bases, leaving 12 bases between the germline ends. Germline V gene data show CDR1 as LGHNA and CDR2 as YSLEER. Here the CDR3 reads CASSQGPGVYEQFF. CDR3 nucleotide sequence: TGCGCCAGCAGCCAAGGGCCAGGTGTCTATGAGCAGTTCTTC.